These T cell receptor beta chains were read from a single sample in a study of blood T cell repertoires in COVID-19. This table comes from immunoSEQ multiplex PCR, and its TCRdb copy is limited to in-frame clones, with some not included. The sample lists 230,000 or so clones; approximately 83% were seen once. Sequencing was done on a sample of peripheral blood. The receptors stem from a man aged 50 or older with active or convalescent COVID-19. Both conserved end residues are part of each CDR3. Fields, in order: clone size, D gene, J gene, V gene, CDR3 protein, CDR3 DNA. The D gene is left open where the match is weak. Part of the rows lack a size; the others show once, few, many or a class for expanded clones.

clone size: NA
D gene: NA
J gene: TRBJ1-6
V gene: TRBV15
CDR3 protein: CATSRSGNSPLHF
CDR3 DNA: TGTGCCACCAGCAGGAGCGGTAATTCACCCCTCCACTTT

clone size: NA
D gene: NA
J gene: TRBJ2-2
V gene: TRBV19
CDR3 protein: CASSIRLGELFF
CDR3 DNA: TGTGCCAGTAGTATCAGGTTAGGGGAGCTGTTTTTT

clone size: NA
D gene: NA
J gene: TRBJ1-1
V gene: TRBV5-4
CDR3 protein: CASSLMGSNTEAFF
CDR3 DNA: TGTGCCAGCAGCTTGATGGGGAGCAACACTGAAGCTTTCTTT

clone size: NA
D gene: NA
J gene: TRBJ1-5
V gene: TRBV29-1
CDR3 protein: CSVANQPQHF
CDR3 DNA: TGCAGCGTCGCGAATCAGCCCCAGCATTTT

clone size: NA
D gene: TRBD2
J gene: TRBJ2-3
V gene: TRBV9
CDR3 protein: CASSLGLAGGNIATDTQYF
CDR3 DNA: TGTGCCAGCAGCTTGGGACTAGCGGGGGGCAATATCGCCACAGATACGCAGTATTTT

clone size: NA
D gene: NA
J gene: TRBJ2-3
V gene: TRBV3-1/TRBV3-2
CDR3 protein: CASSQASDTQYF
CDR3 DNA: TGTGCCAGCAGCCAAGCGTCAGATACGCAGTATTTT

clone size: NA
D gene: NA
J gene: TRBJ1-2
V gene: TRBV15
CDR3 protein: CATSRDTPQRGGYTF
CDR3 DNA: TGTGCCACCAGCAGAGATACACCCCAAAGAGGTGGCTACACCTTC

clone size: NA
D gene: NA
J gene: TRBJ1-1
V gene: TRBV7-6
CDR3 protein: CASSPDRPRTGTEAFF
CDR3 DNA: TGTGCCAGCAGCCCCGACCGTCCTAGAACGGGCACTGAAGCTTTCTTT

clone size: NA
D gene: TRBD1
J gene: TRBJ1-5
V gene: TRBV5-5
CDR3 protein: CASSLEQGAYQPQHF
CDR3 DNA: TGTGCCAGCAGCTTGGAACAGGGGGCCTATCAGCCCCAGCATTTT

clone size: NA
D gene: TRBD1
J gene: TRBJ2-7
V gene: TRBV5-4
CDR3 protein: CASRQPTGPQYF
CDR3 DNA: TGTGCCAGCAGGCAACCGACAGGGCCGCAGTACTTC

clone size: NA
D gene: TRBD1
J gene: TRBJ1-1
V gene: TRBV7-6
CDR3 protein: CASSLGLPQGGTEAFF
CDR3 DNA: TGTGCCAGCAGCTTAGGCCTCCCGCAGGGGGGCACTGAAGCTTTCTTT

clone size: NA
D gene: NA
J gene: TRBJ1-4
V gene: TRBV7-2
CDR3 protein: CASSPGGDLMKKLFF
CDR3 DNA: TGTGCCAGCAGCCCAGGCGGGGATCTAATGAAAAAACTGTTTTTT

clone size: NA
D gene: TRBD1
J gene: TRBJ1-5
V gene: TRBV6-5
CDR3 protein: CASQGQGYQPQHF
CDR3 DNA: TGTGCCAGCCAAGGACAGGGCTATCAGCCCCAGCATTTT

clone size: NA
D gene: NA
J gene: TRBJ2-3
V gene: TRBV29-1
CDR3 protein: CSVRSTDTQYF
CDR3 DNA: TGCAGCGTCAGGAGCACAGATACGCAGTATTTT

clone size: NA
D gene: TRBD2
J gene: TRBJ2-3
V gene: TRBV13
CDR3 protein: CASSFQGLAMTDTQYF
CDR3 DNA: TGTGCCAGCAGCTTTCAGGGACTAGCCATGACAGATACGCAGTATTTT

clone size: NA
D gene: TRBD1
J gene: TRBJ1-2
V gene: TRBV30
CDR3 protein: CACPGQGPPHYGYTF
CDR3 DNA: TGTGCCTGTCCCGGACAGGGGCCGCCCCACTATGGCTACACCTTC

clone size: NA
D gene: NA
J gene: TRBJ1-2
V gene: TRBV9
CDR3 protein: CASSVARGHQRGYTF
CDR3 DNA: TGTGCCAGCAGCGTAGCTAGAGGGCACCAACGTGGCTACACCTTC

clone size: few
D gene: TRBD1
J gene: TRBJ2-7
V gene: TRBV27
CDR3 protein: CASSFGTAREQYF
CDR3 DNA: TGTGCCAGCAGTTTCGGGACAGCACGGGAGCAGTACTTC

clone size: NA
D gene: TRBD2
J gene: TRBJ2-7
V gene: TRBV6-2/TRBV6-3
CDR3 protein: CASSYLASGLYEQYF
CDR3 DNA: TGTGCCAGCAGTTACCTCGCTAGCGGCTTGTACGAGCAGTACTTC

clone size: NA
D gene: NA
J gene: TRBJ1-4
V gene: TRBV10-3
CDR3 protein: CATSVGGMEKLFF
CDR3 DNA: TGTGCCACCAGTGTGGGGGGTATGGAAAAACTGTTTTTT

clone size: NA
D gene: NA
J gene: TRBJ1-3
V gene: TRBV6-5
CDR3 protein: CASRTGLWNTIYF
CDR3 DNA: TGTGCCAGCAGGACAGGACTTTGGAACACCATATATTTT

clone size: NA
D gene: TRBD1
J gene: TRBJ2-7
V gene: TRBV9
CDR3 protein: CASSVGTGGFGEQYF
CDR3 DNA: TGTGCCAGCAGCGTGGGGACAGGGGGCTTTGGCGAGCAGTACTTC